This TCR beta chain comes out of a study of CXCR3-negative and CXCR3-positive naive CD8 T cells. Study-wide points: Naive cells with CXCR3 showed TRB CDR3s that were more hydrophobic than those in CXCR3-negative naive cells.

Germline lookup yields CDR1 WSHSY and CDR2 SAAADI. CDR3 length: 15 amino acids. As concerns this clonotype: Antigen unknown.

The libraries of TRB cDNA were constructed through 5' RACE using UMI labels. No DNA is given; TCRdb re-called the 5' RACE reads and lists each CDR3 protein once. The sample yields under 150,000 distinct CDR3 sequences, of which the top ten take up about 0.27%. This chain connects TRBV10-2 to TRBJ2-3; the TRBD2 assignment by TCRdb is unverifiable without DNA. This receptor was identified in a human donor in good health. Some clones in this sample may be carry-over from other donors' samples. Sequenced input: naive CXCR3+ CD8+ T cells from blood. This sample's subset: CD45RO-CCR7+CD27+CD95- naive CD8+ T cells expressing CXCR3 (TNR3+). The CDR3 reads CASSLAGGVTDTQYF.